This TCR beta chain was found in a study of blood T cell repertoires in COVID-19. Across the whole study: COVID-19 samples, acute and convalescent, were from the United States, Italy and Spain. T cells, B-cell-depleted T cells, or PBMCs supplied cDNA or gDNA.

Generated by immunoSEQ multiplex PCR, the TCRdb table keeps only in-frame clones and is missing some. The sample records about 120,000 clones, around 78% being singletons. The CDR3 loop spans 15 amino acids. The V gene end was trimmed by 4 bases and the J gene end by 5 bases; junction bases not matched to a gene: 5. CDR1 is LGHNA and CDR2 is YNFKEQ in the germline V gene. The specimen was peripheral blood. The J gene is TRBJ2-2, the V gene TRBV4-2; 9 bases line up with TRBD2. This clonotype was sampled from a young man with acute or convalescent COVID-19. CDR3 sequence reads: CASSLERGATGELFF. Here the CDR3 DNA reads TGTGCCAGCAGCCTCGAGCGGGGGGCAACCGGGGAGCTGTTTTTT.